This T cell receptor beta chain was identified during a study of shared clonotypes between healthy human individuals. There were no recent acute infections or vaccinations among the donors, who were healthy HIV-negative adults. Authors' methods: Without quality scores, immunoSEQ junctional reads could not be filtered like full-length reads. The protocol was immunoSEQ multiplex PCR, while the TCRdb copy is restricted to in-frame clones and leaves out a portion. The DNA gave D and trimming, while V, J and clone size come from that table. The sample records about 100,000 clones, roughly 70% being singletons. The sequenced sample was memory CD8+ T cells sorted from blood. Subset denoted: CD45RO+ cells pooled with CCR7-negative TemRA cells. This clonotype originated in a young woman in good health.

This chain's CDR3 is CASRLYNEQFF. DNA of the CDR3: TGTGCCAGCAGGCTCTACAATGAGCAGTTCTTC. The chain links TRBV28 to TRBJ2-1; D is unclear. The CDR3 runs to 11 residues. CDR1 is MDHEN and CDR2 is SYDVKM in the germline V gene. The V and J ends lost 6 bases and 3 bases respectively, with 3 bases between them.